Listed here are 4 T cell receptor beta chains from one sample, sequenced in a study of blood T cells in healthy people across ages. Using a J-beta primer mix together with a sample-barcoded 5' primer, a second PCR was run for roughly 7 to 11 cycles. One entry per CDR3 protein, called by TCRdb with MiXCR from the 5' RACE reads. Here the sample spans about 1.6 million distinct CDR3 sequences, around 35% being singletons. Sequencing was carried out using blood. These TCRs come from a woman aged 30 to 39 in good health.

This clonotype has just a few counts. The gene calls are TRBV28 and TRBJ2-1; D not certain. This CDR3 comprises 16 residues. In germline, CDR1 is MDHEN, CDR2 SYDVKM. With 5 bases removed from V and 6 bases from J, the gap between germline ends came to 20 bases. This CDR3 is CASSLYRANGRNEQFF. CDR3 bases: TGTGCCAGCAGTCTATACCGGGCAAACGGCCGCAATGAGCAGTTCTTC.

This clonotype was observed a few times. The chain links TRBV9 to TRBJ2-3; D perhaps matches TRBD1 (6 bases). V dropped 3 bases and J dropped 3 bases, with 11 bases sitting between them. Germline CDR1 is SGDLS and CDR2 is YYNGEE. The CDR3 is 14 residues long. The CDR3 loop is CASSAWTATDTQYF. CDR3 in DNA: TGTGCCAGCAGCGCCTGGACAGCTACAGATACGCAGTATTTT.

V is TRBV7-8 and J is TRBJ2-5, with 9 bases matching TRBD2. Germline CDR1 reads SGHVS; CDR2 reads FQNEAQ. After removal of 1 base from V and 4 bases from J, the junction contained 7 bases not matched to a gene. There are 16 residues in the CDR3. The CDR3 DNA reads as TGTGCCAGCAGCTTAGGGGGTAGCGGGAGTGGAGAGACCCAGTACTTC. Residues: CASSLGGSGSGETQYF. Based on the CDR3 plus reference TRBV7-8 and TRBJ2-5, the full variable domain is GAGVSQSPRYKVAKRGQDVALRCDPISGHVSLFWYQQALGQGPEFLTYFQNEAQLDKSGLPSDRFFAERPEGSVSTLKIQRTQQEDSAVYLCASSLGGSGSGETQYFGPGTRLLVL.

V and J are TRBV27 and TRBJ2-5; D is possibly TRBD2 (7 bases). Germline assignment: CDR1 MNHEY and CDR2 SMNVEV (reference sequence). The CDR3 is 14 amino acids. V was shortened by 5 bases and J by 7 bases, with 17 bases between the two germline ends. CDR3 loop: CASSTPTRGGTQYF. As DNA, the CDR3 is TGTGCCAGCAGTACCCCCACTAGGGGGGGGACCCAGTACTTC.